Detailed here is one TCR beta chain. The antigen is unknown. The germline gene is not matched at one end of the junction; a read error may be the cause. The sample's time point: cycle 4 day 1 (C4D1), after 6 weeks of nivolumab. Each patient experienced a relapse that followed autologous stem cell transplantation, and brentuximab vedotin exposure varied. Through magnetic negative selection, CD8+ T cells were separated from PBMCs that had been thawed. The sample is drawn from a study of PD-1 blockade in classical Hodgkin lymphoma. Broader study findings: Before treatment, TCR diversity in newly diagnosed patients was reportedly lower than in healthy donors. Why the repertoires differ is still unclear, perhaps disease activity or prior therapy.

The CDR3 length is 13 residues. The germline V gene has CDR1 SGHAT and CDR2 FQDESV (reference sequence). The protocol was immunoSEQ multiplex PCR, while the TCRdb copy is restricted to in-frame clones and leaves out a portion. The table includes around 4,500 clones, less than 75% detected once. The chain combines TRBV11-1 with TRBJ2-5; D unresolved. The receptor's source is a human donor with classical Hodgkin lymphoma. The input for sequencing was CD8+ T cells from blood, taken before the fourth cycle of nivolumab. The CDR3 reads CASSSGTQGTQYF. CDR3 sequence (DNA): TGTGCCAGCAGCTCCGGTACCCAAGGGACCCAGTACTTC.